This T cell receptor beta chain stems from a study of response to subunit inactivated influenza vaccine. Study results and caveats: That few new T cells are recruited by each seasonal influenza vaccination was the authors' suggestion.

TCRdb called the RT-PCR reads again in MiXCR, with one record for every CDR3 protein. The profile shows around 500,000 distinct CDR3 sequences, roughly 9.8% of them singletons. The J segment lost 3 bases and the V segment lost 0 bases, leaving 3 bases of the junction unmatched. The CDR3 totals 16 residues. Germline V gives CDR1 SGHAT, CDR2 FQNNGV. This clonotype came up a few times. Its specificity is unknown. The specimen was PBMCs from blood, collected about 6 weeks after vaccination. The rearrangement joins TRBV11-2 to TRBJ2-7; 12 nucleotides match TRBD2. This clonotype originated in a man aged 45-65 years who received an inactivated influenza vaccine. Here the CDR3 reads CASSLELAGGVYEQYF. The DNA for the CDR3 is TGTGCCAGCAGCTTAGAACTAGCGGGAGGCGTCTACGAGCAGTACTTC.